This is a list of T cell receptor beta chains from one sample in a study of cytomegalovirus exposure and HLA in healthy donors. Assay used: immunoSEQ multiplex PCR; TCRdb lists only in-frame clones, some missing. This sample has 120,000 or so clones, with 80% found just once. Sequencing was done on a sample of PBMCs. These receptors were taken from a male donor in good health and CMV-seronegative. Each CDR3 is given with its conserved first and last residue. The order of the fields is clone size, D gene, V gene, J gene, CDR3 length, CDR3 DNA, CDR3 protein. A D gene is named only where the DNA matches it firmly. Only some rows state a clone size, as once, few, many or a class for expanded clones.

few	-	TRBV4-2	TRBJ1-1	13	TGTGCCAGCAGCCCGACAGAGAACACTGAAGCTTTCTTT	CASSPTENTEAFF
few	-	TRBV5-1	TRBJ2-3	15	TGCGCCAGCAGCGCCGGACAGCCCCGCACAGATACGCAGTATTTT	CASSAGQPRTDTQYF
-	-	TRBV4-2	TRBJ2-3	14	TGTGCCAGCAGCCAAGACAGGGGCACAGATACGCAGTATTTT	CASSQDRGTDTQYF
-	TRBD1	TRBV7-9	TRBJ1-4	16	TGTGCCAGCAGCGCATCGGGACAGGGGGCAAATGAAAAACTGTTTTTT	CASSASGQGANEKLFF
-	TRBD2	TRBV9	TRBJ2-3	16	TGTGCCAGCAGCGAGCTAGCGGGAGTTTCGGGTGATACGCAGTATTTT	CASSELAGVSGDTQYF
-	TRBD1	TRBV4-1	TRBJ1-6	16	TGCGCCAGCAGCCAGGCCCTGGACAGGGTGGATTCACCCCTCCACTTT	CASSQALDRVDSPLHF
few	TRBD1	TRBV9	TRBJ1-1	14	TGTGCCAGCAGCGAGACAGGGGGCAGGACTGAAGCTTTCTTT	CASSETGGRTEAFF
-	-	TRBV7-9	TRBJ1-1	15	TGTTCCAGCAGCTTAGTAGTCAGACTAAACACTGAAGCTTTCTTT	CSSSLVVRLNTEAFF
-	-	TRBV29-1	TRBJ1-1	13	TGCAGCGGATCCTTCGTCGGGGGCACTGAAGCTTTCTTT	CSGSFVGGTEAFF
-	TRBD2	TRBV6-4	TRBJ2-1	15	TGTGCCAGCAGTGTCGGACTAGCGGGGGGCAATGAGCAGTTCTTC	CASSVGLAGGNEQFF
-	-	TRBV10-2	TRBJ2-7	14	TGCGCCAGCAGTGCCTCCGGTCGGGGTTCCGAGCAGTACTTC	CASSASGRGSEQYF
once	TRBD1	TRBV5-6	TRBJ2-7	13	TGTGCCAGCAGCCGGACAGGGACCTACGAGCAGTACTTC	CASSRTGTYEQYF
-	TRBD1	TRBV13	TRBJ2-7	16	TGTGCCAGCAGCTCCATCAGGGGGACAGGGAGGTACGAGCAGTACTTC	CASSSIRGTGRYEQYF
few	-	TRBV5-5	TRBJ2-7	14	TGTGCCAGCAGCGTAGGACAACTTCTCTACGAGCAGTACTTC	CASSVGQLLYEQYF
few	-	TRBV6-6	TRBJ1-6	14	TGTGCCAGCAGGATGACAGCCTATAATTCACCCCTCCACTTT	CASRMTAYNSPLHF
-	-	TRBV7-2	TRBJ2-2	13	TGTGCCAGCAGTTTTATCCAGGCCGGGGAGCTGTTTTTT	CASSFIQAGELFF
-	-	TRBV4-2	TRBJ1-2	18	TGTGCCAGCAGCCAAGATGATGCGTGGGCCGAACAGGAGGCGGGGTACACCTTC	CASSQDDAWAEQEAGYTF
few	TRBD1	TRBV7-3	TRBJ1-1	17	TGTGCCAGCAGCCTAGTGGGAGGACAGGGGAGAGGCACTGAAGCTTTCTTT	CASSLVGGQGRGTEAFF
-	-	TRBV19	TRBJ1-6	15	TGTGCCAGTAGTATCATGGACAAACCAAATTCACCCCTCCACTTT	CASSIMDKPNSPLHF
few	TRBD1	TRBV6-5	TRBJ1-1	14	TGTGCCAGCAGTTTTATGGGACAGGGGCCTGAAGCTTTCTTT	CASSFMGQGPEAFF
-	-	TRBV28	TRBJ1-2	15	TGTGCCAGCAGTTCCCATATGGGACTAAACTATGGCTACACCTTC	CASSSHMGLNYGYTF
-	TRBD2	TRBV4-2	TRBJ2-7	16	TGTGCCAGCAGCCCCCCCCTCGTCGGGAGGACCTACGAGCAGTACTTC	CASSPPLVGRTYEQYF
-	-	TRBV5-1	TRBJ2-3	15	TGCGCCAGCAGCCGGCAGGGCCCTAGCACAGATACGCAGTATTTT	CASSRQGPSTDTQYF
-	-	TRBV5-1	TRBJ2-1	14	TGCGCCAGCAGCTTGGGGAGGGTAGCCAATGAGCAGTTCTTC	CASSLGRVANEQFF
-	-	TRBV4-1	TRBJ1-1	14	TGCGCCAGCAGCCAAGCCAGGGCGAACACTGAAGCTTTCTTT	CASSQARANTEAFF
-	-	TRBV2	TRBJ2-2	13	TGTGCCAGCGGAGTAGCTCTAGCCGGGGAGCTGTTTTTT	CASGVALAGELFF
few	-	TRBV5-5	TRBJ1-1	15	TGTGCCAGCAGCTGGGAGTCAGGGGAGAGGTCTGAAGCTTTCTTT	CASSWESGERSEAFF
-	-	TRBV27	TRBJ1-6	13	TGTGCCAGCAGTTCTCGACAGAATTCACCCCTCCACTTT	CASSSRQNSPLHF
-	-	TRBV5-1	TRBJ2-3	14	TGCGCCAGCAGCTTGGTTCAGAACACAGATACGCAGTATTTT	CASSLVQNTDTQYF
few	-	TRBV6-6	TRBJ1-6	15	TGTGCCAGCAGCTCAGGGCCTGACTATAATTCACCCCTCCACTTT	CASSSGPDYNSPLHF
once	-	TRBV10-1	TRBJ1-1	15	TGCGCCAGCAGTGAGTCGGTCCAACGGGGAACTGAAGCTTTCTTT	CASSESVQRGTEAFF
-	TRBD2	TRBV11-3	TRBJ2-7	19	TGTGCCAGCAGCTCCTCCTCTACTAGCGGGGAGGTTCATTCTTACGAGCAGTACTTC	CASSSSSTSGEVHSYEQYF
-	TRBD1	TRBV2	TRBJ2-1	15	TGTGCCAGCAGGACAGGGGTTGGCTCCTACAATGAGCAGTTCTTC	CASRTGVGSYNEQFF
-	-	TRBV10-3	TRBJ1-3	14	TGTGCCATCAGTGGAATCAGGGCTGGAAACACCATATATTTT	CAISGIRAGNTIYF
-	-	TRBV21-1	TRBJ2-7	18	TGTGCCAGCAGCAAAGGACTAGCGGGATTAGTTCTCTTCTACGAGCAGTACTTC	CASSKGLAGLVLFYEQYF
-	TRBD1	TRBV5-6	TRBJ2-6	15	TGTGCCAGCAGCTTCAGGGGGCTTGGGGCCAACGTCCTGACTTTC	CASSFRGLGANVLTF
-	TRBD2	TRBV19	TRBJ2-1	16	TGTGCCAGTAGTAGGACTAGCGGGAGGGTTATGTATGAGCAGTTCTTC	CASSRTSGRVMYEQFF
-	-	TRBV6-5	TRBJ1-1	16	TGTGCCAGCAGTTACCTCTCCGCCCAGGGTAACACTGAAGCTTTCTTT	CASSYLSAQGNTEAFF
-	-	TRBV7-6	TRBJ1-3	15	TGTGCCAGCAGCTTTGAACCTAGCTCTGGAAACACCATATATTTT	CASSFEPSSGNTIYF
-	-	TRBV7-8	TRBJ2-5	16	TGTGCCAGCAGCTGGGGGGGAGACAGGCGTCTAGAGACCCAGTACTTC	CASSWGGDRRLETQYF
-	-	TRBV19	TRBJ2-1	16	TGTGCCAGTAGTATAGAAGGGTGGAGGACTAACAATGAGCAGTTCTTC	CASSIEGWRTNNEQFF
-	TRBD1	TRBV27	TRBJ2-5	13	TGTGCCAGCAGTTTCACAGGGGTCGAGACCCAGTACTTC	CASSFTGVETQYF
few	TRBD1	TRBV7-9	TRBJ2-7	16	TGTGCCAGCAGCCAAGAACCGGGACAGGGGGCCTACGAGCAGTACTTC	CASSQEPGQGAYEQYF
few	-	TRBV6-1	TRBJ1-6	14	TGTGCCAGCAGTGAAAACTTCTATAATTCACCCCTCCACTTT	CASSENFYNSPLHF
-	TRBD2	TRBV28	TRBJ2-1	15	TGTGCCAGCTGCCCCGGGACTAGCGAATACAATGAGCAGTTCTTC	CASCPGTSEYNEQFF
-	-	TRBV11-3	TRBJ1-5	13	TGTGCCAGCAGCCAAGAGATGAATCAGCCCCAGCATTTT	CASSQEMNQPQHF
few	-	TRBV6-5	TRBJ2-2	13	TGTGCCAGCAGCCCCGAGGGCACCGGGGAGCTGTTTTTT	CASSPEGTGELFF
-	TRBD1	TRBV6-1	TRBJ2-4	14	TGTGCCAGCAGTGAAGTGGGACAGGGGTACATTCAGTACTTC	CASSEVGQGYIQYF
-	TRBD2	TRBV9	TRBJ2-6	17	TGTGCCAGCAGCCCCTGGGGGGGGAACTCTGGGGCCAACGTCCTGACTTTC	CASSPWGGNSGANVLTF